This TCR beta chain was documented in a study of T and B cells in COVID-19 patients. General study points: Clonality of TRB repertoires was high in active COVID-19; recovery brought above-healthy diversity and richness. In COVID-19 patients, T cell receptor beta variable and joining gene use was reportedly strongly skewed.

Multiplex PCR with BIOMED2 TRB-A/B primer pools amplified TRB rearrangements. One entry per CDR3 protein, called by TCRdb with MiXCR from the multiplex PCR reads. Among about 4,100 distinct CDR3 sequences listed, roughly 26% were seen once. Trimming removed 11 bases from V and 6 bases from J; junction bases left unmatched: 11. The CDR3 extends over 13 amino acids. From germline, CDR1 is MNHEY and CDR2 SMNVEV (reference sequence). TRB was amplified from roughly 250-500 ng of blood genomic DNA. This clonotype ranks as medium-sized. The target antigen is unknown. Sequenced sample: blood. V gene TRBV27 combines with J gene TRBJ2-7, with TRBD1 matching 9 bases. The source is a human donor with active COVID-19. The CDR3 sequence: CASRGQGRSEQYF. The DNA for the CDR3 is TGTGCCTCACGGGGACAGGGAAGGAGCGAGCAGTACTTC.